What follows are 19 T cell receptor beta chains derived from one specimen sequenced in a study of vaccination and CD4 T cells after COVID-19. Cultured CD4+ T cells had their DNA profiled by the Oncomine TCR Beta short-read assay. TCRdb ran MiXCR on the PCR reads and lists one entry per CDR3 protein. The data contain 20,000 to 25,000 distinct CDR3 sequences, about half of them singletons. Treatment meaning: roughly 10-day PBMC culture with coronavirus spike peptide pools or control peptides (ViraFEST assay). These receptors' targets are unknown. Sequenced input: CD4+ T cells from blood, cultured in vitro. The receptors originated from a human donor who had recovered from COVID-19.

The rearrangement joins TRBV29-1 to TRBJ2-2, with TRBD1 as a possible D gene (6 bases). In germline, CDR1 is SQVTM, CDR2 ANQGSEA. Trimming shortened V by 6 bases and J by 1 base, and 12 bases separated the two germline ends. The CDR3 has 14 residues. CDR3 in amino acids: CSVKTGRNTGELFF. Here the CDR3 DNA reads TGCAGCGTCAAAACAGGGAGGAACACCGGGGAGCTGTTTTTT.

This chain joins TRBV7-3 and TRBJ2-2, with a weak D call TRBD2 (7 bases). Looked up from germline, CDR1 is SGHTA and CDR2 is FQGTGA. The V gene lost 11 bases and the J gene lost 6 bases, with 22 bases spanning the gap. CDR3 length: 15 amino acids. CDR3 coding DNA: TGTGCCCCACCACCCGGGGGGCCCCATTCCGGGGAGCTGTTTTTT. Its protein is CAPPPGGPHSGELFF.

This chain links TRBV19 with TRBJ1-2; D may be TRBD1 (5 bases). Per the germline V gene, CDR1 is LNHDA and CDR2 is SQIVND (reference sequence). V was clipped by 5 bases and J by 4 bases, with 11 bases between them. This CDR3 has 13 residues. CDR3 in DNA: TGTGCCAGTAGTCGGGGCCTCCTCTATGGCTACACCTTC. Its translation: CASSRGLLYGYTF.

Of note for this clonotype: An end of the junction does not agree with germline; a read error may underlie this. The chain links TRBV10-1 to TRBJ2-5; D unresolved. Germline loops: CDR1 WNHNN, CDR2 SYGVQD (reference sequence). The CDR3 length is 13 residues. The CDR3 spells CATSRDRQETQYF. The CDR3 nucleotides read TGCGCCACCAGTAGGGATAGGCAAGAGACCCAGTACTTC.

This clonotype was seen only a few times. The rearrangement joins TRBV19 to TRBJ1-6; D unresolved. The CDR3 extends over 16 amino acids. CDR1 LNHDA and CDR2 SQIVND come from the germline V gene (reference sequence). Deletions cut 8 bases from V and 6 bases from J, with 20 bases between. CDR3 nucleotides: TGTGCCAGTCTGGGCGTGGGCGGCTTAGTTAATTCACCCCTCCACTTT. It translates to CASLGVGGLVNSPLHF. Full variable domain (missing parts from reference TRBV19 and TRBJ1-6): DGGITQSPKYLFRKEGQNVTLSCEQNLNHDAMYWYRQDPGQGLRLIYYSQIVNDFQKGDIAEGYSVSREKKESFPLTVTSAQKNPTAFYLCASLGVGGLVNSPLHFGNGTRLTVT.

This clonotype has more than one count but fewer than ten. V and J are TRBV2 and TRBJ1-6; D might be TRBD1 (6 bases). Deletions cut 1 base from V and 4 bases from J, with 14 bases between. CDR1 and CDR2 (germline): SNHLY, FYNNEI. CDR3 length equals 17 residues. In DNA, the CDR3 is TGTGCCAGCAGTGAAGTCGGGGGCCCGGTTTATAATTCACCCCTCCACTTT. Protein: CASSEVGGPVYNSPLHF.

The rearrangement joins TRBV12-5 to TRBJ2-3; D gene unclear. The ends were cut back, 6 bases at V and 4 bases at J, with 8 bases in the middle. CDR3 length equals 12 residues. Germline-derived CDR1 and CDR2 are LGHNT and FRNRAP. CDR3 bases: TGTGCTAGTGGGACTGATGCAGATACGCAGTATTTT. Translation gives CASGTDADTQYF.

In its sample, this clonotype was seen once. The J gene is TRBJ2-7, the V gene TRBV20-1; D gene ambiguous. The CDR3 runs 11 residues. Germline CDR1 is DFQATT and CDR2 is SNEGSKA (reference sequence). Trimming left V 3 bases short and J 4 bases short, with 7 bases between. CDR3 residues: CSASQDYEQYF. Here the CDR3 DNA reads TGCAGTGCTAGCCAGGATTACGAGCAGTACTTC.

In this sample, this clonotype turned up a few times. The rearrangement uses TRBV6-1 and TRBJ1-1; 10 bases are a match to TRBD1. The CDR3 sequence is 17 residues long. The trim removed 0 bases at V and 7 bases at J, leaving 11 bases unmatched. CDR1 is MNHNS and CDR2 is SASEGT in the germline V gene. The CDR3 coding sequence is TGTGCCAGCAGTGAAGCGCGACAGGGGGCGGGGAACGGTGAAGCTTTCTTT. Its protein is CASSEARQGAGNGEAFF.

The chain recombines TRBV30 with TRBJ1-1; a possible D gene is TRBD1 (5 bases). Germline V gene lookup returns CDR1 GTSNPN and CDR2 SVGIG (reference sequence). V was trimmed by 1 base and J by 1 base, leaving 10 bases between them. The CDR3 has 14 amino acids. This chain's CDR3 is CAWSAYDRNTEAFF. The CDR3 bases are TGTGCCTGGAGTGCTTACGACAGGAACACTGAAGCTTTCTTT.

The chain recombines TRBV20-1 with TRBJ2-7; 7 positions match TRBD1. This CDR3 is 14 amino acids long. In germline, CDR1 is DFQATT, CDR2 SNEGSKA (reference sequence). With 2 bases clipped from V and 3 bases from J, the junction kept 7 bases outside the gene matches. The CDR3 bases are TGCAGTGCTAGACAGGGGGTCCTCCACTACGAGCAGTACTTC. Translation gives CSARQGVLHYEQYF.

The J gene is TRBJ1-1, the V gene TRBV20-1; D is uncertain. V gave up 3 bases and J gave up 5 bases, with 13 bases separating them. The V gene's germline CDR1 is DFQATT and CDR2 SNEGSKA (reference sequence). The CDR3 is 13 amino acids. Here the CDR3 reads CSAREMGWTEAFF. The CDR3 coding sequence is TGCAGTGCTAGGGAAATGGGCTGGACTGAAGCTTTCTTT.

The J gene is TRBJ1-1, the V gene TRBV7-2, with 7 bases identical to TRBD1. V lost 5 bases, J lost 11 bases, and 8 bases stayed unmatched. This CDR3 spans 12 amino acids. CDR1 and CDR2 (germline): SGHTA, FQGNSA. The CDR3 bases are TGTGCCAGCAGCCGTACACAGGGGAGGGCTTTCTTT. It encodes CASSRTQGRAFF. Variable domain in full (rest from reference TRBV7-2 and TRBJ1-1): GAGVSQSPSNKVTEKGKDVELRCDPISGHTALYWYRQSLGQGLEFLIYFQGNSAPDKSGLPSDRFSAERTGGSVSTLTIQRTQQEDSAVYLCASSRTQGRAFFGQGTRLTVV.

V and J are TRBV27 and TRBJ2-3; the D gene is possibly TRBD1 (6 bases). Per the germline V gene, CDR1 is MNHEY and CDR2 is SMNVEV (reference sequence). The V gene lost 3 bases and the J gene lost 2 bases, with 9 bases spanning the gap. CDR3 length: 14 residues. The CDR3 here is CASSFQGSTDTQYF. The CDR3 coding sequence is TGTGCCAGCAGTTTTCAGGGGTCCACAGATACGCAGTATTTT.

This chain links TRBV28 with TRBJ1-2, with 9 bases lining up with TRBD1. This CDR3 spans 15 amino acids. The V segment lost 2 bases and the J segment 4 bases; nucleotides outside the gene matches: 5. Germline loops: CDR1 MDHEN, CDR2 SYDVKM. The CDR3 coding sequence is TGTGCCAGCAGTTTACTCCCGGACAGGGGCTATGGCTACACCTTC. It is translated as CASSLLPDRGYGYTF.

The chain carries TRBV10-3 and TRBJ1-3; 8 bases agree with TRBD1. Germline values: CDR1 ENHRY, CDR2 SYGVKD. With V trimmed by 3 bases and J by 8 bases, 9 bases remained unmatched. This CDR3 has 15 residues. CDR3 protein: CAISDYRGGRYTIYF. The CDR3 DNA is TGTGCCATCAGTGACTACAGGGGGGGAAGATACACCATATATTTT.

This chain links TRBV6-1 with TRBJ2-3, with D possibly matching TRBD2 (5 bases). The CDR3 length is 16 residues. Germline V gives CDR1 MNHNS, CDR2 SASEGT. Trimming took off 6 bases at V and 0 bases at J, with 16 bases between the two ends. CDR3 in amino acids: CASRGSREASTDTQYF. The CDR3 DNA sequence: TGTGCCAGCAGAGGTTCTCGGGAAGCTAGCACAGATACGCAGTATTTT.

This clonotype was counted only a few times. The genes are TRBV19 and TRBJ1-2; D gene unclear. The length of the CDR3 is 13 residues. Trimming removed 6 bases from V and 6 bases from J, with 14 bases in between. Germline CDR1 and CDR2: LNHDA and SQIVND (reference sequence). In DNA, the CDR3 is TGTGCCAGTAGGACCCGGGGAACCCATGGCTACACCTTC. Amino acid sequence: CASRTRGTHGYTF. Full variable domain (missing parts from reference TRBV19 and TRBJ1-2): DGGITQSPKYLFRKEGQNVTLSCEQNLNHDAMYWYRQDPGQGLRLIYYSQIVNDFQKGDIAEGYSVSREKKESFPLTVTSAQKNPTAFYLCASRTRGTHGYTFGSGTRLTVV.

The chain links TRBV9 to TRBJ1-1; 8 bases match TRBD1. The CDR3 totals 14 residues. J was trimmed by 1 base and V by 4 bases; bases with no gene match: 3. CDR1 is SGDLS, CDR2 YYNGEE, per germline. In DNA form, the CDR3 reads TGTGCCAGCAGCCCAGGGACAGGGAACACTGAAGCTTTCTTT. Amino acids: CASSPGTGNTEAFF.